At least ten counts were recorded for the clone carrying this T cell receptor beta chain. Its antigen is unknown. Using its own MiXCR run on the 5' RACE reads, TCRdb lists one record per CDR3 protein. This repertoire shows tens of thousands of distinct CDR3 sequences, around 16% found once; its top ten account for about 1.4%. The CDR3 consists of 11 residues. The V end lost 1 base, the J end lost 15 bases, and 10 bases lay between the germline ends. Germline lookup yields CDR1 LGHDT and CDR2 YNNKEL (reference sequence). The data originate from a study of T-cell memory formation after mild COVID-19. Study results and caveats: The SARS-CoV-2 specificity of second-wave clones reaching peak at day 37 remained unverified.

The chain employs TRBV3-1 and TRBJ2-4; possible D gene TRBD1, 6 bases. The receptor's source is an adult who had mild COVID-19 (a few samples of this study predate the infection). Cell type and time point are not known. The sample comprised PBMCs or a T cell subset sorted from them (not recorded which). The CDR3 loop is CASSQGSRGYF. DNA for the CDR3: TGTGCCAGCAGCCAAGGGTCCAGGGGGTACTTC.